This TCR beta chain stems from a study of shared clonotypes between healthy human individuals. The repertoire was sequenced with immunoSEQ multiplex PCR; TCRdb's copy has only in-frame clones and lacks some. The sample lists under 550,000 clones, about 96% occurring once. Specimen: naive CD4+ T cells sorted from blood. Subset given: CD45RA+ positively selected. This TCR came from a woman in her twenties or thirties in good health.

CDR3 nucleotide sequence: TGCGCCAGCAGCCCCGCTACGGGCTCCTACAATGAGCAGTTCTTC. The encoded protein is CASSPATGSYNEQFF. V gene TRBV4-1 combines with J gene TRBJ2-1, with unresolved D. Germline values: CDR1 MGHRA, CDR2 YSYEKL. Trimming took off 4 bases at V and 0 bases at J, with 10 bases between the two ends. The CDR3 totals 15 residues.